Given below is one TCR beta chain in context. Its antigen is as yet unknown. These data belong to a study of T cells in Graves' hyperthyroidism and ophthalmopathy. Researchers took RNA transcripts and amplified the TCR beta CDR3 regions from them. The primer set for the first-round RT-PCR of the TCR CDR3 was HTBI. In TCRdb, the multiplex PCR reads were re-called with MiXCR into one record per CDR3 protein. The sample holds roughly 290,000 distinct CDR3 sequences, roughly 15% seen once. Study-wide findings and caveats: Blood also carried most thyroid clonotypes expanded above 0.001.

Each patient was aged 18 to 65 and had newly diagnosed hyperthyroidism of under 2 months' duration. Together with thyroid ultrasound, orbital computed tomography, serum thyroxine and TRAb, clinical symptoms were used for diagnoses. Trimming took off 2 bases at V and 5 bases at J, with 8 bases between the two ends. The germline gives CDR1 SGHTA, CDR2 FQGNSA. There are 13 residues in the CDR3. The TCR originated in a middle-aged woman with Graves' hyperthyroidism. This chain connects TRBV7-2 to TRBJ2-3; the D is unclear. Specimen: blood. DNA of the CDR3: TGTGCCAGCAGCTTAAGTGTGATAGATACGCAGTATTTT. Protein product: CASSLSVIDTQYF.